A single TCR beta chain is shown here with its context. The entry originates in a study of blood T cell repertoires in COVID-19. Trimming left V 4 bases short and J 3 bases short, with 9 bases between. CDR3 length: 13 amino acids. In germline, CDR1 is SGHTA, CDR2 FQGNSA. This table comes from immunoSEQ multiplex PCR, and its TCRdb copy is limited to in-frame clones, with some not included. The sample yields about 280,000 clones, approximately 83% seen once. What was sequenced was peripheral blood. This receptor was identified in a human donor in a cohort sampled during active COVID-19. The V call is TRBV7-2, the J call TRBJ2-5, with D maybe TRBD1 (6 bases). The CDR3 DNA reads TGTGCCAGCAGCTGGGGACAAAAAGAGACCCAGTACTTC. Its protein is CASSWGQKETQYF.